The subject of this entry is one T cell receptor beta chain. One junction end does not reproduce the germline sequence, and a read error may be involved. The source of the sample is a study of T cell responses to AZD1222 COVID-19 vaccine. Germline lookup yields CDR1 MNHEY and CDR2 SVGEGT. This CDR3 is built from 14 residues. TCRdb's table, derived via immunoSEQ multiplex PCR, lists solely in-frame clones and lacks some. The repertoire holds approximately 50,000 clones, with 88% as singletons. This receptor was taken from an adult in good health. This sample comprised peripheral blood, obtained on day 0 of AZD1222 vaccination. The chain employs TRBV6-2 or TRBV6-3 and TRBJ1-2; weak D call: TRBD1 (5 bases). CDR3 coding DNA: TGTGCCGGCAGTCCGGGACCATGGGGCTATGGCTACACCTTC. Translating it yields CAGSPGPWGYGYTF.